This T cell receptor (beta chain) originates from a study of identical twins (dated by TCRdb to the mid-2010s). Regarding the research as a whole: TCR alpha and beta repertoires from monozygotic twins, unrelated adults of various ages and cord blood were deep-sequenced to test whether fetal clonotypes persist. Replicate twin experiments were performed at different times using different library preparation protocols to rule out contamination.

Per the germline V gene, MNHEY is the CDR1 and SVGEGT is the CDR2. The CDR3, cysteine through phenylalanine, is 14 amino acids long. CDR3 DNA only is kept here, 42 bases in frame from base 1. Relative to germline, V is missing 7 bases and J is missing 4 bases, with 7 bases of the junction outside any gene match. Libraries were made using 5' RACE. This sample was sequenced with an Illumina HiSeq 2000. A universal primer binding site was added through template switching, and the final cDNA carried a unique molecular identifier so that TCR cDNA molecules could be counted accurately. Specific primers in the conserved constant-segment region were used to synthesize first-strand cDNA for TCR alpha and beta chains. To control for contamination, each cDNA library was double barcoded with a SMART-Mk sample barcode plus Illumina barcodes. Two successive PCR steps introduced TruSeq adapter sequences along with Illumina sample barcodes. The Illumina HiSeq platform was used with custom primers to sequence TCR alpha and beta cDNA libraries. For the original study's pipeline: MiGEC processed the raw reads to extract unique molecular identifiers, while MiXCR was used to determine the CDR3 positions. Recombination models were inferred per individual with the repgenHMM and IGoR tools using an EM algorithm. The tcR package in R was used for shared clonotype analysis, with sharing normalized by the product of cloneset sizes. Out-of-frame nonproductive sequences were analyzed to study raw recombination free of thymic and clonal selection effects. Clones were called with MiXCR by TCRdb after fastp trimmed the public reads at Q25, and only in-frame beta chains were retained. Here each entry gathers all rows of one CDR3 protein and keeps the most common genes and DNA. V and J calls and clone size were set by TCRdb, not the authors. This sample lists about 280,000 distinct CDR3 sequences; about 8.9% were detected once. Approximately 2.1% of the sample is in the top ten clones.

Results and caveats for the whole study, not just this receptor: Invariant T cells such as MAIT and iNKT could partly confound zero-insertion analyses, although diverse VJ usage argued against such confounding for most clonotypes. The excess sharing between twins in beta out-of-frame sequences was weaker because fewer shared sequences reduced the signal-to-noise ratio. Abundant cord blood beta clonotypes had fewer insertions, young adult naive repertoires showed a similar but weaker trend, and memory repertoires showed no such trend. Recombination models systematically underestimated out-of-frame TCR alpha sharing in monozygotic twins but agreed with sharing between unrelated individuals. Because the same donors could not be followed over many years, conclusions were based on cross-sectional statistical analysis. Compared with coincidental sharing between unrelated individuals, out-of-frame TCR alpha sequences shared between twins had an excess of sequences with low generation probability.

There are a few counts of this clonotype. Its target antigen remains unknown. Base qualities were left out, and no much larger clone turns up one base away. All donors were healthy Caucasians. The twin cohort consisted of three pairs of female monozygotic twins, all aged about 18 to 29 years. Using Miltenyi CD45RO+ enrichment and human naive T-cell isolation kits, memory (CD45RO+) and naive T cells were isolated from PBMC. Separately, the same data were catalogued under a study of yellow fever vaccine responses in identical twins. As the second study states: According to the authors, the vaccine-induced T cell response in identical twins seemed to be partly convergent and partly specific to each individual. The study precisely tracked vaccine-responding T cell clones in identical twins.

The chain links TRBV6-2 or TRBV6-3 with TRBJ2-1; TRBD1 aligns with 7 central bases. Sample: memory (CD45RO+) T cells sorted from blood. The cell subset or site label, as the study defines it: CD45RO+ enriched T cells. This TCR derives from a woman younger than 35 in good health. The nucleotide sequence is TGTGCCAGCAACCCGGACAGGCTATACAATGAGCAGTTCTTC. It specifies CASNPDRLYNEQFF.